This T cell receptor beta chain derives from a study of blood T cell repertoires in COVID-19. Across the whole study: Acute-phase and convalescent COVID-19 samples originated in the United States, Italy and Spain. In each case, the material was cDNA or gDNA derived from T cells, B-cell-depleted T cells, or PBMCs.

TCRdb's table, derived via immunoSEQ multiplex PCR, lists solely in-frame clones and lacks some. Seen here are about 190,000 clones, approximately 79% observed once, and the top ten hold around 24%. The germline CDR1 and CDR2 sequences are SGHTA and FQGTGA. The V gene lost 3 bases and the J gene lost 6 bases, with 11 bases spanning the gap. This CDR3 region has 13 residues. The sample consisted of peripheral blood. This clonotype originated in a woman aged 65 to 85 with acute or convalescent COVID-19. This rearrangement joins TRBV7-3 to TRBJ1-2; D might be TRBD1 (5 bases). In DNA, the CDR3 is TGTGCCAGCAGCTTGGGAACAGGAGATGGCTACACCTTC. Protein sequence: CASSLGTGDGYTF.